The next 5 T cell receptor beta chains were all read from a single sample in a study of shared clonotypes between healthy human individuals. This table comes from immunoSEQ multiplex PCR, and its TCRdb copy is limited to in-frame clones, with some not included. Among approximately 2,000,000 clones, 85% to 95% were seen once, and the ten largest hold more than 0.35%. The sequenced sample consisted of naive CD4+ T cells from PBMCs. The subset here: CD45RA+ positively selected. Receptors were obtained from a man aged 18 to 30 in good health. Some clones in this sample may be carry-over from other donors' samples.

V and J are TRBV11-2 and TRBJ2-7; TRBD1 matches at 9 bases. There are 16 residues in the CDR3. With 4 bases clipped from V and 4 bases from J, the junction kept 11 bases outside the gene matches. The germline gives CDR1 SGHAT, CDR2 FQNNGV. CDR3 in amino acids: CASSSSVGTGWYEQYF. DNA for the CDR3: TGTGCCAGCAGCTCGTCGGTAGGGACAGGGTGGTACGAGCAGTACTTC.

Concerning this clone itself: At the DNA level, this CDR3 is encoded by other sequences in the same sample as well. V is TRBV6-5 and J is TRBJ2-7, with 7 positions matching TRBD1. V lost 2 bases to trimming and J lost 0 bases; unmatched junction nucleotides: 1. The CDR3 has 14 residues. The germline gives CDR1 MNHEY, CDR2 SVGAGI. Written as DNA, the CDR3 is TGTGCCAGCAGTTACAGGGGGCTCTCCTACGAGCAGTACTTC. Protein product: CASSYRGLSYEQYF.

The chain combines TRBV5-4 with TRBJ2-5; the match to TRBD1 covers 9 bases. Germline loops: CDR1 SGHNT, CDR2 YYREEE (reference sequence). J was trimmed by 1 base and V by 4 bases; bases with no gene match: 2. The CDR3 has 14 amino acids. CDR3 bases: TGTGCCAGCAGCAAGACAGGGGGCCAAGAGACCCAGTACTTC. Translation: CASSKTGGQETQYF.

A word on this clone: In the same sample, other DNA sequences code for this CDR3. V gene TRBV2 combines with J gene TRBJ2-1; D remains unclear. V gave up 4 bases and J gave up 7 bases, with 8 bases separating them. The V gene's germline CDR1 is SNHLY and CDR2 FYNNEI. This CDR3 has 12 amino acids. CDR3 protein: CASSAQGNEQFF. The CDR3 coding sequence is TGTGCCAGCAGTGCCCAAGGTAATGAGCAGTTCTTC.

This clone was observed a few times. The chain employs TRBV7-9 and TRBJ1-1, with TRBD1 matching over 8 bases. The V gene's germline CDR1 is SEHNR and CDR2 FQNEAQ (reference sequence). The CDR3 contains 14 residues. V lost 3 bases to trimming and J lost 3 bases; unmatched junction nucleotides: 3. CDR3 in DNA: TGTGCCAGCAGCTTGGGACAGGAAGACACTGAAGCTTTCTTT. Translation: CASSLGQEDTEAFF.